The 25 T cell receptor beta chains in this list originate from one sample, sequenced in a study of blood T cell repertoires in COVID-19. Profiling relied on immunoSEQ multiplex PCR, and the TCRdb table lists in-frame clones only, not all of them. The data hold around 87,000 clones, with approximately 77% observed a single time. Sequenced input: peripheral blood. The receptors derive from a woman of 80 years or more with acute or convalescent COVID-19.

The chain combines TRBV3-1 (or the pseudogene TRBV3-2) with TRBJ2-5; 8 positions match TRBD2. This CDR3 comprises 14 residues. Trimming took 4 bases from V and 2 from J; bases not matched to a gene: 3. CDR1 and CDR2 from the germline V gene are LGHDT and YNNKEL (reference sequence). The CDR3 coding sequence is TGTGCCAGCAGCCCCACTAGCGGACAAGAGACCCAGTACTTC. It encodes CASSPTSGQETQYF.

The chain uses TRBV7-6 and TRBJ1-1; tentative D call: TRBD1 (5 bases). Trimming took off 6 bases at V and 3 bases at J, with 17 bases between the two ends. The CDR3 totals 15 residues. Germline loops: CDR1 SGHVS, CDR2 FNYEAQ. CDR3 protein: CASSYRVGGDTEAFF. The CDR3 nucleotides read TGTGCCAGCAGTTATCGGGTGGGAGGGGACACTGAAGCTTTCTTT. The variable domain in full, completed from reference TRBV7-6 and TRBJ1-1, reads GAGVSQSPRYKVTKRGQDVALRCDPISGHVSLYWYRQALGQGPEFLTYFNYEAQQDKSGLPNDRFSAERPEGSISTLTIQRTEQRDSAMYRCASSYRVGGDTEAFFGQGTRLTVV.

The chain uses TRBV29-1 and TRBJ2-3; D remains unclear. The CDR3 runs to 12 residues. V shed 1 base and J shed 5 bases, with 7 bases lying between them. Germline CDR1 and CDR2: SQVTM and ANQGSEA. CDR3 region: CSVEVSGDTQYF. For the CDR3, the DNA is TGCAGCGTTGAAGTTTCAGGAGATACGCAGTATTTT.

V and J are TRBV28 and TRBJ1-2; the match to TRBD1 covers 9 bases. The CDR3 runs 15 residues. Germline V lookup: CDR1 MDHEN, CDR2 SYDVKM. The ends lost 5 bases at V and 4 bases at J; junction bases unmatched: 8. DNA for the CDR3: TGTGCCAGCAGTGACTTGGACAGGGGAACCTATGGCTACACCTTC. It yields the protein CASSDLDRGTYGYTF.

V usage is TRBV7-3 and J usage is TRBJ2-3; 7 bases match TRBD1. Germline V gene data show CDR1 as SGHTA and CDR2 as FQGTGA. The CDR3 loop spans 14 amino acids. V shed 8 bases and J 0 bases; nucleotides not matched to a gene: 5. The CDR3 loop reads CASPGDSSTDTQYF. CDR3 in DNA: TGTGCCAGCCCAGGGGACAGTAGCACAGATACGCAGTATTTT.

V usage is TRBV6-5 and J usage is TRBJ1-2, with D possibly TRBD1 on 6 matching bases. Germline CDR1 and CDR2: MNHEY and SVGAGI. This CDR3 contains 14 residues. The V end lost 2 bases, the J end lost 7 bases, and 14 bases lay between the germline ends. This chain's CDR3 is CASSYQGRVGGYTF. CDR3 bases: TGTGCCAGCAGTTACCAGGGGCGAGTGGGTGGCTACACCTTC.

The chain links TRBV6-1 to TRBJ1-2, with a weak D call TRBD1 (6 bases). Trimming removed 2 bases from V and 7 bases from J, with 17 bases in between. The CDR3 loop spans 15 amino acids. Germline values: CDR1 MNHNS, CDR2 SASEGT. The CDR3 spells CASSENPYRESGYTF. Here the CDR3 DNA reads TGTGCCAGCAGTGAAAATCCCTACAGGGAATCTGGCTACACCTTC.

This chain uses TRBV18 with TRBJ2-3; possibly TRBD2 for D (5 bases). The germline V and J ends were trimmed by 3 bases and 2 bases, with 18 bases remaining between them. CDR1 and CDR2 (germline): KGHSH, LQKENI. The CDR3 contains 17 residues. DNA for the CDR3: TGTGCCAGCTCACCTCAAGGAACGGGGTCGATCACAGATACGCAGTATTTT. As protein: CASSPQGTGSITDTQYF.

This chain uses TRBV7-9 with TRBJ2-1; D might be TRBD1 (5 bases). The CDR3 consists of 14 residues. The germline V gene encodes CDR1 SEHNR and CDR2 FQNEAQ (reference sequence). V was pared by 6 bases and J by 8 bases, with 17 bases between. DNA of the CDR3: TGTGCCAGCAGGGGGTCTAGGGTAGGGGATGAGCAGTTCTTC. It yields the protein CASRGSRVGDEQFF.

This clone occurred a few times. This chain uses TRBV3-1 (or the pseudogene TRBV3-2) with TRBJ2-1; tentative D call: TRBD1 (6 bases). This CDR3 is built from 15 residues. Germline V gene data show CDR1 as LGHDT and CDR2 as YNNKEL (reference sequence). V was trimmed by 1 base and J by 5 bases, leaving 12 bases between them. The CDR3 sequence is CASSQGQGPNNEQFF. CDR3 coding DNA: TGTGCCAGCAGCCAAGGTCAGGGGCCGAACAATGAGCAGTTCTTC.

Notes on this clone: Relative to the germline gene, one junction end is altered; a read error may explain this. V and J are TRBV4-2 and TRBJ1-5, with no clear D. The germline V gene has CDR1 LGHNA and CDR2 YNFKEQ. The CDR3 length is 15 residues. The CDR3 nucleotides read TGTGCCAGCAGCGAAGAGCAGGCTTCAAATCAGCCCCAGCATTTT. Its protein is CASSEEQASNQPQHF.

This clone is labeled as medium-sized. The chain combines TRBV4-2 with TRBJ1-6; weak D call: TRBD1 (6 bases). The CDR3 totals 15 residues. Germline V gives CDR1 LGHNA, CDR2 YNFKEQ. Trimming cost V 5 bases and J 10 bases, with 18 bases left between them. In DNA form, the CDR3 reads TGTGCCAGCAGCTCAGGGGACACCGCAGGATCACCCCTCCACTTT. It yields the protein CASSSGDTAGSPLHF.

The CDR3 bases are TGTGCCAGTAGTGGACAGGGAGGTCAAGCGGACTATGGCTACACCTTC. Residues: CASSGQGGQADYGYTF. The chain recombines TRBV28 with TRBJ1-2; TRBD1 aligns across 8 bases. Germline CDR1 reads MDHEN; CDR2 reads SYDVKM. V was pared by 9 bases and J by 3 bases, with 15 bases of the junction left unmatched. The CDR3 has 16 residues.

V usage is TRBV10-3 and J usage is TRBJ2-2; 12 bases align to TRBD1. Germline CDR1 ENHRY, CDR2 SYGVKD. The ends lost 4 bases at V and 5 bases at J; junction bases unmatched: 5. This CDR3 has 16 amino acids. The CDR3 coding sequence is TGTGCCATCAGTGGGGGGACAGGGGGCTGGACCGGGGAGCTGTTTTTT. As protein: CAISGGTGGWTGELFF.

This rearrangement joins TRBV30 to TRBJ2-5; the match to TRBD1 covers 7 bases. J gave up 5 bases and V 4 bases, and 16 bases lay outside the gene matches. This CDR3 has 16 amino acids. CDR1 and CDR2 (germline): GTSNPN, SVGIG (reference sequence). The chain's CDR3 is CAWTPPRGGFVETQYF. CDR3 nucleotide sequence: TGTGCCTGGACCCCGCCCAGAGGGGGCTTCGTCGAGACCCAGTACTTC. Variable domain in full (rest from reference TRBV30 and TRBJ2-5): SQTIHQWPATLVQPVGSPLSLECTVEGTSNPNLYWYRQAAGRGLQLLFYSVGIGQISSEVPQNLSASRPQDRQFILSSKKLLLSDSGFYLCAWTPPRGGFVETQYFGPGTRLLVL.

This clone has a handful of counts. The V and J genes are TRBV11-2 and TRBJ2-3; possibly TRBD2 for D (6 bases). The CDR3 sequence is 18 residues long. V dropped 2 bases and J dropped 0 bases, with 18 bases sitting between them. Germline CDR1 is SGHAT and CDR2 is FQNNGV. CDR3 nucleotides: TGTGCCAGCAGCTTACGACGCGGGGTTGATTCTAGCACAGATACGCAGTATTTT. This encodes CASSLRRGVDSSTDTQYF.

J is TRBJ1-4 and V is TRBV7-9; 7 bases fit TRBD1. The CDR3 is 14 residues long. CDR1 SEHNR and CDR2 FQNEAQ come from the germline V gene (reference sequence). The V gene end was trimmed by 4 bases and the J gene end by 5 bases; junction bases not matched to a gene: 4. In DNA, the CDR3 is TGTGCCAGCAGCTCCCGACAGGGCAATGAAAAACTGTTTTTT. As protein: CASSSRQGNEKLFF.

CDR3 sequence reads: CASSQAGSGNTIYF. CDR3 nucleotides: TGTGCCAGCAGCCAAGCAGGGTCTGGAAACACCATATATTTT. The chain uses TRBV7-9 and TRBJ1-3; D might be TRBD1 (5 bases). The CDR3 has 14 residues. The germline V gene has CDR1 SEHNR and CDR2 FQNEAQ (reference sequence). V was trimmed by 5 bases and J by 1 base, leaving 9 bases between them.

The V and J genes are TRBV25-1 and TRBJ2-3; 10 bases align to TRBD1. Germline CDR1 and CDR2: MGHDK and SYGVNS. The CDR3 extends over 16 amino acids. The V and J ends lost 0 bases and 3 bases, in that order; junction bases with no gene match: 3. CDR3 coding DNA: TGTGCCAGCAGTGAATATGGACAGGGGGTAACAGATACGCAGTATTTT. It encodes CASSEYGQGVTDTQYF.

V is TRBV7-8 and J is TRBJ1-5; 9 bases agree with TRBD1. The trim removed 5 bases at V and 4 bases at J, leaving 9 bases unmatched. Germline CDR1 SGHVS, CDR2 FQNEAQ. This CDR3 has 16 residues. The CDR3 spells CASSPGQGTRNQPQHF. Here the CDR3 DNA reads TGTGCCAGCAGCCCTGGACAGGGGACGAGGAATCAGCCCCAGCATTTT.

The gene calls are TRBV7-2 and TRBJ2-3; 9 nucleotides agree with TRBD2. J gave up 4 bases and V 4 bases, and 15 bases lay outside the gene matches. This CDR3 spans 18 amino acids. Germline CDR1 SGHTA, CDR2 FQGNSA. CDR3 in DNA: TGTGCCAGCAGCTATTCGGGGCCCCGAGCGGGAGGTGCAGATACGCAGTATTTT. As protein: CASSYSGPRAGGADTQYF. The complete variable domain, with remaining parts taken from reference TRBV7-2 and TRBJ2-3, reads GAGVSQSPSNKVTEKGKDVELRCDPISGHTALYWYRQSLGQGLEFLIYFQGNSAPDKSGLPSDRFSAERTGGSVSTLTIQRTQQEDSAVYLCASSYSGPRAGGADTQYFGPGTRLTVL.

CDR3 protein: CASSFGTGPYEQYF. CDR3 sequence (DNA): TGTGCCAGCAGTTTTGGGACAGGACCCTACGAGCAGTACTTC. V is TRBV6-2 or TRBV6-3 and J is TRBJ2-7; 8 nucleotides align to TRBD1. Trimming at V came to 4 bases and at J to 2 bases, leaving 4 bases not matched to a gene. The CDR3 has 14 residues. Germline V gene data show CDR1 as MNHEY and CDR2 as SVGEGT.

The chain is built from TRBV7-3 and TRBJ2-2; 10 positions match TRBD2. The CDR3 runs 16 residues. Germline V CDR1 and CDR2: SGHTA, FQGTGA. J lost 6 bases, V lost 5 bases, and 9 bases had no gene match. CDR3 amino acids: CASSQPLAGDPGELFF. For the CDR3, the DNA is TGTGCCAGCAGCCAACCCCTAGCGGGAGATCCCGGGGAGCTGTTTTTT.

J is TRBJ1-6 and V is TRBV10-3; D might be TRBD1 (6 bases). The CDR3 covers 16 residues. Trimming took 2 bases from V and 9 from J, leaving 17 bases between them. Germline V CDR1 and CDR2: ENHRY, SYGVKD. The CDR3 DNA is TGTGCCATCAGTGAGCCGGGGGGGGGCGAGCGTTCACCCCTCCACTTT. Translation gives CAISEPGGGERSPLHF.

The V call is TRBV28, the J call TRBJ1-2, with D unresolved. V gave up 3 bases and J gave up 7 bases, with 9 bases separating them. CDR1 MDHEN and CDR2 SYDVKM come from the germline V gene. The CDR3 contains 12 residues. The CDR3 sequence: CASSLTGFGYTF. The CDR3 nucleotides are TGTGCCAGCAGTTTGACGGGATTTGGCTACACCTTC.